This is a list of T cell receptor beta chains from one sample in a study of neoadjuvant anti-PD-1 for oral cavity cancer. Generated by immunoSEQ multiplex PCR, the TCRdb table keeps only in-frame clones and is missing some. Among some 15,000 clones, about 70% were seen once, and the ten largest hold roughly 2.1%. Sample: PBMCs, taken before nivolumab (anti-PD-1) treatment. All receptors come from a person aged 40 to 85 with oral cavity squamous cell carcinoma. The CDR3 runs from the conserved cysteine through the conserved F or W. A D gene is named only where the DNA matches it firmly. For some rows the clone size is stated as once, few or many, or as a class when expanded; others skip it.

V gene	J gene	D gene	clone size	CDR3 protein	CDR3 DNA
TRBV19	TRBJ2-5	TRBD1	NA	CASSRGTGERQETQYF	TGTGCCAGCTCTCGCGGGACAGGGGAGCGGCAAGAGACCCAGTACTTC
TRBV28	TRBJ2-1	NA	NA	CASTATLSSYNEQFF	TGTGCCAGCACCGCGACTCTTAGCTCCTACAATGAGCAGTTCTTC
TRBV27	TRBJ1-4	NA	NA	CASSSQKRTATNEKLFF	TGTGCCAGCAGTTCCCAAAAAAGGACAGCAACTAATGAAAAACTGTTTTTT
TRBV19	TRBJ1-1	TRBD1	NA	CASSYRGGNTEAFF	TGTGCCAGTAGTTACAGGGGAGGCAACACTGAAGCTTTCTTT
TRBV19	TRBJ1-6	TRBD1	NA	CASSVYSRQGKNSPLHF	TGTGCCAGTAGTGTCTACTCAAGACAGGGGAAGAATTCACCCCTCCACTTT
TRBV6-1	TRBJ2-7	NA	NA	CASSETAGYTYEQYF	TGTGCCAGCAGTGAAACGGCAGGCTATACCTACGAGCAGTACTTC
TRBV13	TRBJ1-1	NA	NA	CASKGGRYTEAFF	TGTGCCAGCAAGGGAGGGCGGTACACTGAAGCTTTCTTT
TRBV7-9	TRBJ1-1	NA	NA	CASSSVGSPEAFF	TGTGCCAGCAGCTCGGTGGGGAGCCCTGAAGCTTTCTTT
TRBV2	TRBJ2-7	NA	NA	CASSAQQGNPYEQYF	TGTGCCAGCAGTGCTCAACAGGGCAACCCCTACGAGCAGTACTTC
TRBV15	TRBJ2-7	NA	once	CATSREIIGEQYF	TGTGCCACCAGCAGGGAGATAATAGGCGAGCAGTACTTC
TRBV5-1	TRBJ2-2	TRBD2	NA	CASSRTRTNTGELFF	TGCGCCAGCAGCCGGACTAGGACGAACACCGGGGAGCTGTTTTTT
TRBV6-1	TRBJ1-3	NA	NA	CASSPQYSGNTIYF	TGTGCCAGCAGTCCACAGTACTCTGGAAACACCATATATTTT
TRBV4-2	TRBJ1-6	NA	few	CASSQEVAAYNSPLHF	TGTGCCAGCAGCCAAGAAGTGGCAGCTTATAATTCACCCCTCCACTTT
TRBV13	TRBJ2-7	NA	once	CASSLGVEQYF	TGTGCCAGCAGCTTAGGGGTCGAGCAGTACTTC
TRBV5-4	TRBJ1-2	NA	NA	CASSQNANYGYTF	TGTGCCAGCAGCCAGAACGCTAACTATGGCTACACCTTC
TRBV20-1	TRBJ2-5	NA	NA	CSARLAETQYF	TGCAGTGCTAGACTAGCGGAGACCCAGTACTTC
TRBV5-1	TRBJ2-1	TRBD2	NA	CASSLTSGGTYNEQFF	TGCGCCAGCAGCCTTACTAGCGGGGGGACCTACAATGAGCAGTTCTTC
TRBV28	TRBJ1-1	NA	NA	CASSFAGTEAFF	TGTGCCAGCAGTTTCGCAGGCACTGAAGCTTTCTTT
TRBV9	TRBJ2-1	TRBD2	NA	CASSVGGSGKTSYNEQFF	TGTGCCAGCAGCGTAGGTGGTAGCGGGAAGACCTCCTACAATGAGCAGTTCTTC
TRBV30	TRBJ1-1	NA	NA	CAWSASRSTEAFF	TGTGCCTGGAGCGCCAGCCGGTCCACTGAAGCTTTCTTT
TRBV10-3	TRBJ1-6	TRBD1	NA	CAISRQGANSPLHF	TGTGCCATCTCCCGACAGGGGGCTAATTCACCCCTCCACTTT
TRBV5-6	TRBJ1-5	NA	NA	CASSLGAGGNQPQHF	TGTGCCAGCAGCTTGGGGGCAGGGGGCAATCAGCCCCAGCATTTT
TRBV6-6	TRBJ1-1	TRBD1	NA	CASRPGQGGVTEAFF	TGTGCCAGCAGGCCCGGACAGGGAGGGGTTACTGAAGCTTTCTTT
TRBV6-5	TRBJ1-1	NA	NA	CASSYSWGANTEAFF	TGTGCCAGCAGTTACTCCTGGGGCGCGAACACTGAAGCTTTCTTT
TRBV9	TRBJ2-1	NA	NA	CASSVQDSSYNEQFF	TGTGCCAGCAGCGTACAGGATAGCTCCTACAATGAGCAGTTCTTC
TRBV5-1	TRBJ2-2	NA	NA	CASSPRGAGELFF	TGCGCCAGCAGCCCCAGGGGCGCCGGGGAGCTGTTTTTT
TRBV29-1	TRBJ2-3	TRBD2	NA	CSVRLAVSTDTQYF	TGCAGCGTACGACTAGCGGTGAGCACAGATACGCAGTATTTT
TRBV19	TRBJ1-2	NA	NA	CASSMGTSYGYTF	TGTGCCAGTAGTATGGGGACATCCTATGGCTACACCTTC
TRBV15	TRBJ2-1	TRBD1	NA	CATSRDLDRGRDNEQFF	TGTGCCACCAGCAGAGACCTGGACAGGGGTAGGGACAATGAGCAGTTCTTC
TRBV7-2	TRBJ2-1	NA	NA	CASSLSRARPYNEQFF	TGTGCCAGCAGCTTATCACGGGCGAGACCCTACAATGAGCAGTTCTTC
TRBV5-6	TRBJ2-7	TRBD2	NA	CASSLSGGRSHEQYF	TGTGCCAGCAGCTTGAGCGGCGGGAGATCCCACGAGCAGTACTTC
TRBV20-1	TRBJ2-1	NA	NA	CSARDEIEQFF	TGCAGTGCTAGAGATGAAATTGAGCAGTTCTTC
TRBV9	TRBJ1-4	TRBD1	NA	CASSVRQGVTNEKLFF	TGTGCCAGCAGCGTTCGACAGGGAGTAACTAATGAAAAACTGTTTTTT
TRBV10-1	TRBJ2-3	NA	NA	CASSEDSPEDTQYF	TGCGCCAGCAGTGAAGACAGCCCGGAAGATACGCAGTATTTT
TRBV5-6	TRBJ1-2	TRBD1	few	CASSLAGTGDYGYTF	TGTGCCAGCAGCTTGGCAGGGACAGGGGATTATGGCTACACCTTC
TRBV7-2	TRBJ2-2	NA	few	CASSSTLRVTGELFF	TGTGCCAGCAGCTCAACCCTCAGGGTTACCGGGGAGCTGTTTTTT
TRBV5-1	TRBJ2-7	TRBD1	NA	CASSHPGGGEQYF	TGCGCCAGCAGTCACCCAGGGGGCGGCGAGCAGTACTTC
TRBV28	TRBJ2-7	NA	NA	CASTLRVDTYEQYF	TGTGCCAGCACCCTCCGGGTTGACACCTACGAGCAGTACTTC
TRBV29-1	TRBJ2-7	NA	few	CSVGESSYEQYF	TGCAGCGTCGGTGAGAGCTCCTACGAGCAGTACTTC
TRBV5-4	TRBJ1-2	NA	NA	CASSFGVERANYGYTF	TGTGCCAGCAGCTTTGGGGTAGAGCGGGCTAACTATGGCTACACCTTC
TRBV5-4	TRBJ1-2	NA	NA	CASSLARGYGYTF	TGTGCCAGCAGCTTAGCCAGGGGCTATGGCTACACCTTC
TRBV27	TRBJ1-1	NA	NA	CASSPSYRAYTEAFF	TGTGCCAGCAGTCCCTCCTACAGGGCGTACACTGAAGCTTTCTTT
TRBV7-9	TRBJ1-3	NA	few	CASSLGHSGNTIYF	TGTGCCAGCAGCCTCGGACACTCTGGAAACACCATATATTTT
TRBV28	TRBJ1-5	NA	NA	CASSFPGQYSNQPQHF	TGTGCCAGCAGTTTCCCTGGACAGTATAGCAATCAGCCCCAGCATTTT
TRBV18	TRBJ2-7	NA	once	CASSPYDEQYF	TGTGCCAGCTCACCCTATGACGAGCAGTACTTC
TRBV11-2	TRBJ1-4	NA	NA	CASSFGGSSATNEKLFF	TGTGCCAGCAGCTTTGGAGGCAGTAGTGCAACTAATGAAAAACTGTTTTTT
TRBV21-1	TRBJ2-5	NA	NA	CASSKVLGGAAGGCVGRETQYF	TGTGCCAGCAGCAAAGTTTTAGGAGGAGCAGCGGGAGGGTGTGTCGGGCGAGAGACCCAGTACTTC
TRBV29-1	TRBJ2-1	NA	NA	CSVDRPGYRGGEQFF	TGCAGCGTCGACCGCCCGGGCTACCGGGGTGGTGAGCAGTTCTTC
TRBV12-5	TRBJ1-5	NA	few	CASGLVQGGRSNQPQHF	TGTGCTAGTGGTTTGGTCCAAGGGGGGCGAAGCAATCAGCCCCAGCATTTT
TRBV5-1	TRBJ1-2	TRBD1	NA	CASSSPRDRGQADYGYTF	TGCGCCAGCTCCTCCCCCCGGGACAGGGGGCAGGCGGACTATGGCTACACCTTC
TRBV6-1	TRBJ2-2	TRBD1	NA	CASSDGTGRAGELFF	TGTGCCAGCAGTGACGGGACAGGGAGGGCCGGGGAGCTGTTTTTT
TRBV27	TRBJ1-1	NA	NA	CASSFQGGTEAFF	TGTGCCAGCAGTTTTCAAGGAGGAACTGAAGCTTTCTTT